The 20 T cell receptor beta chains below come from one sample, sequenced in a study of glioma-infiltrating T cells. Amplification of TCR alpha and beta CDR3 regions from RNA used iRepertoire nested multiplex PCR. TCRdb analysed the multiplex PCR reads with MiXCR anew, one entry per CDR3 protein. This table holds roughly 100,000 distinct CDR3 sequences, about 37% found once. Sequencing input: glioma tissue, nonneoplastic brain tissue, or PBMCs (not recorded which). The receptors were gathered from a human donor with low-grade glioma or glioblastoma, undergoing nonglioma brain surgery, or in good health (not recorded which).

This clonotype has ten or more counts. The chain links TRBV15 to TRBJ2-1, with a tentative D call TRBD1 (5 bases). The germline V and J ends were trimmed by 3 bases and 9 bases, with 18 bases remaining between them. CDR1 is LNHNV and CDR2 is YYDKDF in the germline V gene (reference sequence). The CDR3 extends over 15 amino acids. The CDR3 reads CATSSIVQARAEQFF. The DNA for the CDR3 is TGTGCCACCAGCAGCATTGTACAGGCTCGTGCTGAGCAGTTCTTC.

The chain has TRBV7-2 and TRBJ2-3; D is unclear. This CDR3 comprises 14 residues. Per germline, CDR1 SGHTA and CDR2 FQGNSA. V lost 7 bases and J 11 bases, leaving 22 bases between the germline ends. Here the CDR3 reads CASIESLQHYEQYF. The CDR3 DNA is TGTGCCAGCATCGAGAGCCTACAGCACTACGAGCAGTATTTT.

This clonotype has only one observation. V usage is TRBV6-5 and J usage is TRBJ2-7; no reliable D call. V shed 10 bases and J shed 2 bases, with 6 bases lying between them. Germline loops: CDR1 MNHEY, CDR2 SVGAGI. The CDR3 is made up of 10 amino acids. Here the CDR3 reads CATRTYEQYF. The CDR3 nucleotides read TGTGCCACCCGAACCTACGAGCAGTACTTC.

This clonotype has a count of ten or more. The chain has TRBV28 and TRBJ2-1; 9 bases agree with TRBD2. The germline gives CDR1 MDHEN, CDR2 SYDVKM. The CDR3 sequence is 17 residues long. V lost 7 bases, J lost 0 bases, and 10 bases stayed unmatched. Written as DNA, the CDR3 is TGTGCCAGCATGCGGGGGAGCGGGAGGAGCTCCTACAATGAGCAGTTCTTC. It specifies CASMRGSGRSSYNEQFF.

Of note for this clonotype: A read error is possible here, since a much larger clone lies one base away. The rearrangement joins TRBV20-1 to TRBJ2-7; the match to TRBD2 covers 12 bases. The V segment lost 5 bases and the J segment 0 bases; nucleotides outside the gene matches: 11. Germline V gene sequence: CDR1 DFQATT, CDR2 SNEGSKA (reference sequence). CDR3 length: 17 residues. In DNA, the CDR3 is TGCAGTGCTGGGGCCTTACTAGCGGGAGGCTACTCCTACGAGCAGTACTTC. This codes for CSAGALLAGGYSYEQYF.

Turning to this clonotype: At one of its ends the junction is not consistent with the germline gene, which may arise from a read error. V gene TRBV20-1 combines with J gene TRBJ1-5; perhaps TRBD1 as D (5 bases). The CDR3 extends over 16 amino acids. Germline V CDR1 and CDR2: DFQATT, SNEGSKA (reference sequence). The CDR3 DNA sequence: TGCAGTGCTAGACCATCCGGACAAAAAACCAATCAGCCCAAGCATTTT. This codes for CSARPSGQKTNQPKHF.

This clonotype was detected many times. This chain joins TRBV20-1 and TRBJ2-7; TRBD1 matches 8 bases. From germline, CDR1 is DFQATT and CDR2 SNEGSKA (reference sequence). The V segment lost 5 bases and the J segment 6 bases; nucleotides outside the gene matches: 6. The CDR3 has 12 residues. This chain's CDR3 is CSASDRVTEQYF. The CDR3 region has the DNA TGCAGTGCTTCGGACAGGGTTACCGAGCAGTACTTC.

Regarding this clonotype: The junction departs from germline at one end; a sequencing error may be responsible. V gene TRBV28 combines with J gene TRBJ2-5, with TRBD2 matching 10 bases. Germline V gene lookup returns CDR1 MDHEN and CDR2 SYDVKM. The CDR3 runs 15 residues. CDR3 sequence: CACSLPSGGQEAQYF. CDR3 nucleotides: TGTGCCTGCAGTTTACCTAGCGGGGGCCAAGAGGCCCAGTACTTC.

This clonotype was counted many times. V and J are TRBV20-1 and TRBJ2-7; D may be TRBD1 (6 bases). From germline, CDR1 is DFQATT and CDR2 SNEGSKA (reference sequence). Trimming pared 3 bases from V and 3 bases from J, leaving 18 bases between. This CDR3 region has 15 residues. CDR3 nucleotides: TGCAGTGCTAGGTCCTCCAGGGGATTAGGCTACGAGCAGTACTTC. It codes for CSARSSRGLGYEQYF.

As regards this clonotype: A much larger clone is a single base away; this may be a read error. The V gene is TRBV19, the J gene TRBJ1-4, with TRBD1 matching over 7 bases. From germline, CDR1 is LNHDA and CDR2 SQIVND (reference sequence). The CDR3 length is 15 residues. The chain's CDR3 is CAISFNRGPNEKLFF. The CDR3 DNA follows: TGTGCCATTAGTTTCAACAGGGGTCCTAATGAAAAACTGTTTTTT. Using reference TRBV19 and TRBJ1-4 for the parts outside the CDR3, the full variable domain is DGGITQSPKYLFRKEGQNVTLSCEQNLNHDAMYWYRQDPGQGLRLIYYSQIVNDFQKGDIAEGYSVSREKKESFPLTVTSAQKNPTAFYLCAISFNRGPNEKLFFGSGTQLSVL.

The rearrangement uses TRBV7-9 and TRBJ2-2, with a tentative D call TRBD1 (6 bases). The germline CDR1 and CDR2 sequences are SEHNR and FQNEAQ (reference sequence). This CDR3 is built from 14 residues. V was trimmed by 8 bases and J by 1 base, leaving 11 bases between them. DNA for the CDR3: TGTGCCAGCGCGGCGACAGGGAACACCGGGGAGCTGTTTTTT. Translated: CASAATGNTGELFF.

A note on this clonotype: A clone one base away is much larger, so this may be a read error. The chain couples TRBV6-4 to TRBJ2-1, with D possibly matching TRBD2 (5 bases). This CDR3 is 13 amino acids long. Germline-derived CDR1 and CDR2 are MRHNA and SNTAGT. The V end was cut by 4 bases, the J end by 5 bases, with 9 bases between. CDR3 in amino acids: CASSGSGNNEQFF. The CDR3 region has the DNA TGTGCCAGCAGTGGCTCCGGGAACAATGAGCAGTTCTTC.

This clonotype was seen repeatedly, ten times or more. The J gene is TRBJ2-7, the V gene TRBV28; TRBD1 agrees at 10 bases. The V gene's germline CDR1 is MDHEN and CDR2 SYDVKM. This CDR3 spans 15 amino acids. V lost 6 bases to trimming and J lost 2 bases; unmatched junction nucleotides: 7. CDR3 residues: CASSFTGTGAYEQYF. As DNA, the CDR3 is TGTGCCAGCAGCTTTACCGGGACAGGGGCCTACGAGCAGTACTTC.

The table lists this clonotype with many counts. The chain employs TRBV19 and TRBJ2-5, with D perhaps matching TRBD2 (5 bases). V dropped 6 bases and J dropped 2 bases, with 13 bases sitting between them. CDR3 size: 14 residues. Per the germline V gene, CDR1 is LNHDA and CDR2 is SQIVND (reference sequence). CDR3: CASSQDSRQETQYF. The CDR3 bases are TGTGCCAGTAGCCAGGACTCTCGTCAAGAGACCCAGTACTTC.

This CDR3 reads CSASSLPKVNTEAFF. CDR3 DNA: TGCAGTGCCAGCAGCTTACCTAAGGTGAACACTGAAGCTTTCTTT. This chain uses TRBV20-1 with TRBJ1-1; unclear D gene. V shed 6 bases and J shed 0 bases, with 17 bases lying between them. This CDR3 contains 15 residues. Per the germline V gene, CDR1 is DFQATT and CDR2 is SNEGSKA (reference sequence).

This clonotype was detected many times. DNA for the CDR3: TGTGCCAGCAGTCCCCCGGGCCCGGGACAGGGAAACATTCAGTACTTC. It codes for CASSPPGPGQGNIQYF. The V gene is TRBV28, the J gene TRBJ2-4; 9 nucleotides align to TRBD1. V lost 5 bases to trimming and J lost 6 bases; unmatched junction nucleotides: 11. CDR1 is MDHEN, CDR2 SYDVKM, per germline. This CDR3 is built from 16 residues.

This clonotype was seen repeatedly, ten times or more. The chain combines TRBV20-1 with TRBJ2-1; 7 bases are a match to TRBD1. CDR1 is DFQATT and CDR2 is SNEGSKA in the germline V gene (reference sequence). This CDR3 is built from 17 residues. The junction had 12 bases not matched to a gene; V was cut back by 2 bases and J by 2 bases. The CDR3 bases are TGCAGTGCTAGACTTACGGTTTCGGGACAGCCCTACAATGAGCAGTTCTTC. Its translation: CSARLTVSGQPYNEQFF.

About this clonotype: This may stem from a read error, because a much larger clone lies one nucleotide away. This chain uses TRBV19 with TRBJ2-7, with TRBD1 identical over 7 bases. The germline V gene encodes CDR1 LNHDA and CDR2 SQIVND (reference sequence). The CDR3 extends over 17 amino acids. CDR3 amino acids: CASGIRGGWDHSYEQYF. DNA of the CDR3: TGTGCCAGTGGTATCCGAGGGGGCTGGGACCACTCCTACGAGCAGTACTTC.

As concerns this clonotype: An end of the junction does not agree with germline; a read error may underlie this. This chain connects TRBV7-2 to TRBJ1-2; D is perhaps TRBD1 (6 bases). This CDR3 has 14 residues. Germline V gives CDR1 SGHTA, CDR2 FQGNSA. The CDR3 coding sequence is TGTGCCAGCAGGCCATCCGGGGGCTCCTATGGCTGCACCTTC. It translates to CASRPSGGSYGCTF.

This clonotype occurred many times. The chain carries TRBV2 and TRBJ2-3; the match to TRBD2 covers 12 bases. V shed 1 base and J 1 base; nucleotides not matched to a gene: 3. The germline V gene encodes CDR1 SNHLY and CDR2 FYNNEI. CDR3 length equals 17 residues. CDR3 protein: CASSEVRLAGGTDTQYF. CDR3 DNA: TGTGCCAGCAGTGAAGTGCGACTAGCGGGGGGCACAGATACGCAGTATTTT.